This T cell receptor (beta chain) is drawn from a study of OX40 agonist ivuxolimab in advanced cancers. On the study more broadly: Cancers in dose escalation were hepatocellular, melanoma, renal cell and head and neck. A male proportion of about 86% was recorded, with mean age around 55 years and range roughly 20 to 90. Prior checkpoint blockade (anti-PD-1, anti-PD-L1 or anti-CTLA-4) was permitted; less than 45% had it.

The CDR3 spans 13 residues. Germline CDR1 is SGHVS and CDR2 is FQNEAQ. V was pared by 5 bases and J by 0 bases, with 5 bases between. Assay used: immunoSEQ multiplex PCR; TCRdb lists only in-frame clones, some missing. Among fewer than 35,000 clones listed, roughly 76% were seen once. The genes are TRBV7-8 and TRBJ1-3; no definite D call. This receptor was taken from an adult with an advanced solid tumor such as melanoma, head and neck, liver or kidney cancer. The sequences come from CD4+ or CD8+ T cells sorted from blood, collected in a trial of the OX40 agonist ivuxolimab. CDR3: CASSRSSGNTIYF. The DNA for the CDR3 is TGTGCCAGCAGCCGGAGCTCTGGAAACACCATATATTTT. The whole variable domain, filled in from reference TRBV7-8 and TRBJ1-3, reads GAGVSQSPRYKVAKRGQDVALRCDPISGHVSLFWYQQALGQGPEFLTYFQNEAQLDKSGLPSDRFFAERPEGSVSTLKIQRTQQEDSAVYLCASSRSSGNTIYFGEGSWLTVV.